This entry is about one TCR beta chain. Its specificity is unknown. CDR3 length: 16 amino acids. Germline V lookup: CDR1 KGHSH, CDR2 LQKENI. The V gene lost 3 bases and the J gene lost 2 bases, with 16 bases spanning the gap. The record originates from a study of cytomegalovirus exposure and HLA in healthy donors. In the PCR, 60 Vbeta and 13 Jbeta primers were used. Authors' processing steps: A later analysis tallied 65 million to 85 million unique TCR beta chains, roughly 11 million of them shared. The repertoire was sequenced with immunoSEQ multiplex PCR; TCRdb's copy has only in-frame clones and lacks some. For V, J and clone size, that table is used; D and trimming come from the DNA. The table has about 190,000 clones, around 84% seen once; the top ten hold about 2.6%. Study conclusions and caveats: An analysis that came later showed most CMV-associated TCR beta chains appearing HLA-restricted.

The chain has TRBV18 and TRBJ1-1; the D gene is possibly TRBD1 (6 bases). Sequenced sample: PBMCs. This receptor was obtained from a woman in her forties or fifties in good health and CMV-seropositive. CDR3 protein: CASSPAGGGTNTEAFF. The CDR3 nucleotides are TGTGCCAGCTCACCGGCGGGGGGGGGCACTAACACTGAAGCTTTCTTT.